This TCR beta chain was sequenced for a study of cytotoxic CD8 clonotypes in ibrutinib-treated CLL. Overall study context: After a median approximately 12 months on treatment (6 to 36), response samples were drawn.

Repertoires were generated with immunoSEQ multiplex PCR, while TCRdb's copy carries only in-frame clones and drops some. Among 330,000 or so clones listed, about 64% were seen once. This CDR3 has 16 amino acids. Germline V gives CDR1 KGHSH, CDR2 LQKENI. Trimming left V 3 bases short and J 2 bases short, with 13 bases between. This clone came up many times. Other DNA sequences from this sample encode an identical CDR3 as well. V and J are TRBV18 and TRBJ2-2, with D possibly TRBD2 on 6 matching bases. This clonotype was sampled from a human donor with chronic lymphocytic leukemia. The specimen comprised PBMCs, sampled after 36 months of ibrutinib treatment. CDR3 DNA: TGTGCCAGCTCACCCGGCGGGGCAACAAACACCGGGGAGCTGTTTTTT. Protein sequence: CASSPGGATNTGELFF. Combining the CDR3 with reference TRBV18 and TRBJ2-2 gives the whole variable domain NAGVMQNPRHLVRRRGQEARLRCSPMKGHSHVYWYRQLPEEGLKFMVYLQKENIIDESGMPKERFSAEFPKEGPSILRIQQVVRGDSAAYFCASSPGGATNTGELFFGEGSRLTVL.